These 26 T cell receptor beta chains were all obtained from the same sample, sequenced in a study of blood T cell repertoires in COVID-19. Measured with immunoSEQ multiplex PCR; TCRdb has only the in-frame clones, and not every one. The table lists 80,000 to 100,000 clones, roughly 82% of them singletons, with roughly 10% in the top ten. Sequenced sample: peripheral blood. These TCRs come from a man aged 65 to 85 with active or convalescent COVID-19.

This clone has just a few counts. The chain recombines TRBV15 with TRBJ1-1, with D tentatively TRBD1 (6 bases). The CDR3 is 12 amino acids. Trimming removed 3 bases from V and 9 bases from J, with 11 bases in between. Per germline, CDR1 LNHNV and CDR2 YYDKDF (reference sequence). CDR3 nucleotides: TGTGCCACCAGCAGCGACAGGTCCCAAGCTTTCTTT. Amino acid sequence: CATSSDRSQAFF.

CDR3 coding DNA: TGCGCCAGCAGCCTCAGGGACAGTAGCTCCTACGAGCAGTACTTC. This translates into CASSLRDSSSYEQYF. V gene TRBV5-1 combines with J gene TRBJ2-7, with 7 bases identical to TRBD1. From germline, CDR1 is SGHRS and CDR2 YFSETQ. The length of the CDR3 is 15 residues. With V trimmed by 4 bases and J by 0 bases, 7 bases remained unmatched.

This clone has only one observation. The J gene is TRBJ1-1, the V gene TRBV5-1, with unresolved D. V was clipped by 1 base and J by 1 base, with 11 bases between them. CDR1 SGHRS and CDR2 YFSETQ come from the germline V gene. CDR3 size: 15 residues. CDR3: CASSLWARKNTEAFF. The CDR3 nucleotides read TGCGCCAGCAGCTTGTGGGCCAGGAAGAACACTGAAGCTTTCTTT.

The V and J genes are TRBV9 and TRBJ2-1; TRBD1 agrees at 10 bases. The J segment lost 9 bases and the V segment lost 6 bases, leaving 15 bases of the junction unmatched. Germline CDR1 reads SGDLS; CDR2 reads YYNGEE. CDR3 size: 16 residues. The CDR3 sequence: CASNPLGTGVTSEQFF. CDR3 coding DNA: TGTGCCAGCAACCCCCTTGGGACAGGGGTAACAAGTGAGCAGTTCTTC.

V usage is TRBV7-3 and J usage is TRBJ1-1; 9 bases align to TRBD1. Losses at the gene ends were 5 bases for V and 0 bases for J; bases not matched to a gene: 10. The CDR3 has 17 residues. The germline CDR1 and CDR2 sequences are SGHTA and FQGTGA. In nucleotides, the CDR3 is TGTGCCAGCAGCACAGGACAGGGGTCCCCCATGAACACTGAAGCTTTCTTT. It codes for CASSTGQGSPMNTEAFF.

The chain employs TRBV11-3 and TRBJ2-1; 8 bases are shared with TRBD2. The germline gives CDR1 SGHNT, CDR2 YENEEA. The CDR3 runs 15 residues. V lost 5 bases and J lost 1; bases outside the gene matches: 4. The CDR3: CASSVIAGSYNEQFF. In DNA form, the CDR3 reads TGTGCCAGCAGCGTCATAGCGGGGTCCTACAATGAGCAGTTCTTC.

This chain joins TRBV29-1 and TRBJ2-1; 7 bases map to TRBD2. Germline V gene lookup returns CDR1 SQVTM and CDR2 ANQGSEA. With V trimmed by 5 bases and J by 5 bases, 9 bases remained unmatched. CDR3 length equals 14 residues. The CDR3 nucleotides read TGCAGCGTTCGAACCGGGACTACCCACAATGAGCAGTTCTTC. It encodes CSVRTGTTHNEQFF.

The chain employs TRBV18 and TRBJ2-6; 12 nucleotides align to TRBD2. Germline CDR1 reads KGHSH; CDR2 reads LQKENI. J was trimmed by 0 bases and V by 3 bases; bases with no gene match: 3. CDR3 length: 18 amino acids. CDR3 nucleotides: TGTGCCAGCTCACCTCTAGCGGGGGGGCTCTCTGGGGCCAACGTCCTGACTTTC. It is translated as CASSPLAGGLSGANVLTF.

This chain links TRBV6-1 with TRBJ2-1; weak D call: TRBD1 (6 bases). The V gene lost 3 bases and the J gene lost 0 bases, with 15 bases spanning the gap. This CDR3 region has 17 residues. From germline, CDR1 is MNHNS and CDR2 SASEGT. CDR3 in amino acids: CASSDAGTFSSYNEQFF. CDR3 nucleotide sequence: TGTGCCAGCAGTGATGCCGGGACATTCAGCTCCTACAATGAGCAGTTCTTC.

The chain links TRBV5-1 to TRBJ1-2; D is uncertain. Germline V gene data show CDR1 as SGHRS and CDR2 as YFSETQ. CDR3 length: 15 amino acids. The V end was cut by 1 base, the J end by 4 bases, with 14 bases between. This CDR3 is CASSLSFGSGYGYTF. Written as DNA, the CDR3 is TGCGCCAGCAGCTTGAGTTTCGGATCGGGCTATGGCTACACCTTC.

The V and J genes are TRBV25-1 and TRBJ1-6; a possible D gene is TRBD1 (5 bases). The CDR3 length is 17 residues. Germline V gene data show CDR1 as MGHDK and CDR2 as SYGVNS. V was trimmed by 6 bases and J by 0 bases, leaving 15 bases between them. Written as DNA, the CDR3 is TGTGCCAGCAGCGGCGGGGGAGGCAGCTCCTATAATTCACCCCTCCACTTT. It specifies CASSGGGGSSYNSPLHF.

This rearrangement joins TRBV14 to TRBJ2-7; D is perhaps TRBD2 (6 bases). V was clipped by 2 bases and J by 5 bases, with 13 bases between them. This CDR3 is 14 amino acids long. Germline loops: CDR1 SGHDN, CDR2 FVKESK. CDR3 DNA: TGTGCCAGCAGCCAAAAGGACCAGCGGGACGAGCAGTACTTC. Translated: CASSQKDQRDEQYF.

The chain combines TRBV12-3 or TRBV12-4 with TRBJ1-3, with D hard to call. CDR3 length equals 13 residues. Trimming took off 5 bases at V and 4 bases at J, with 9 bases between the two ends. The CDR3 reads CASSRGYGNTIYF. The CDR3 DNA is TGTGCCAGCAGTCGAGGGTACGGAAACACCATATATTTT.

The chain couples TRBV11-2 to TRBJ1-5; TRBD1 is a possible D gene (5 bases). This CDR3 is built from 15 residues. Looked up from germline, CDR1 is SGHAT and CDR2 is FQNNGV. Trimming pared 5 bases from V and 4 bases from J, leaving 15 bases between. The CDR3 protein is CASSPPEGRNQPQHF. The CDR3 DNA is TGTGCCAGCAGCCCCCCGGAGGGGAGGAATCAGCCCCAGCATTTT.

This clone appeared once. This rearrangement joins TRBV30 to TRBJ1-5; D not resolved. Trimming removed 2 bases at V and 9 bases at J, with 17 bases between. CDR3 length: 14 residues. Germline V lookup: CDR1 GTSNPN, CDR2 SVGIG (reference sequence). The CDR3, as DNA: TGTGCCTGGAGTCCCGGAGGGAGAAATACGCCCCAGCATTTT. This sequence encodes CAWSPGGRNTPQHF.

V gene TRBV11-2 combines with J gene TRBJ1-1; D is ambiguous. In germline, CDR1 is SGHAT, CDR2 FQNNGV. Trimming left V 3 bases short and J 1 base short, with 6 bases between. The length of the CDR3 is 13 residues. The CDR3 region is CASSLQENTEAFF. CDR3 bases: TGTGCCAGCAGCTTGCAGGAGAACACTGAAGCTTTCTTT.

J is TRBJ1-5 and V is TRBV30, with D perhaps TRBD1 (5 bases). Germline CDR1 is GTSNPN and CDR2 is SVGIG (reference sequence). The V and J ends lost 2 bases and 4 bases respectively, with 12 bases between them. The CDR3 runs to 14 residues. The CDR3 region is CAWSTVGVNQPQHF. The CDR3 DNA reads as TGTGCCTGGAGTACTGTAGGGGTGAATCAGCCCCAGCATTTT.

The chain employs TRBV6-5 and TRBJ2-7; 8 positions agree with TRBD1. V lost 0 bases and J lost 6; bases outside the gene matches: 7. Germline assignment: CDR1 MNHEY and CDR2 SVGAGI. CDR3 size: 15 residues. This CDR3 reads CASSYSPQGAGEQYF. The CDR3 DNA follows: TGTGCCAGCAGTTACTCGCCCCAGGGGGCCGGCGAGCAGTACTTC.

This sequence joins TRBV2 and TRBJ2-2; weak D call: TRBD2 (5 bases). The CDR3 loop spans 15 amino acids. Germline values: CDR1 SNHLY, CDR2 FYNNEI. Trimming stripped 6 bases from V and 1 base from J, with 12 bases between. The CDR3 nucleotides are TGTGCCAGCAGGACGGGGTCCGGGAACACCGGGGAGCTGTTTTTT. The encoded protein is CASRTGSGNTGELFF.

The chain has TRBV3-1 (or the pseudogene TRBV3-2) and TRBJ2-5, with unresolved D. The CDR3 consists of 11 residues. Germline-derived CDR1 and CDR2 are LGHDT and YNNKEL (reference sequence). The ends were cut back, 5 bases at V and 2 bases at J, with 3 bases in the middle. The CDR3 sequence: CASSLQETQYF. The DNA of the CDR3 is TGTGCCAGCAGCTTACAAGAGACCCAGTACTTC.

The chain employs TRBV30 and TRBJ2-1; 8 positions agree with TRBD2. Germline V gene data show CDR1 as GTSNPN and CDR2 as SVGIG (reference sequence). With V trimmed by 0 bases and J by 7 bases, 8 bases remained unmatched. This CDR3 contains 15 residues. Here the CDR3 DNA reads TGTGCCTGGAGTGTTCAGGCGGGGGGTTCGAATGAGCAGTTCTTC. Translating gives CAWSVQAGGSNEQFF. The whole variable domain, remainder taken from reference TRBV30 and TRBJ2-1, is SQTIHQWPATLVQPVGSPLSLECTVEGTSNPNLYWYRQAAGRGLQLLFYSVGIGQISSEVPQNLSASRPQDRQFILSSKKLLLSDSGFYLCAWSVQAGGSNEQFFGPGTRLTVL.

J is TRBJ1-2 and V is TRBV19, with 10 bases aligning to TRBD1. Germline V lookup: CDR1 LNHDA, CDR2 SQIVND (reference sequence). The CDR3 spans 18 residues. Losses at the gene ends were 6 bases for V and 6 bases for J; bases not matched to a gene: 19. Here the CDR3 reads CASSHLQGQGSPSDGYTF. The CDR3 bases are TGTGCCAGTAGCCATCTCCAGGGACAGGGGTCTCCCTCTGATGGCTACACCTTC.

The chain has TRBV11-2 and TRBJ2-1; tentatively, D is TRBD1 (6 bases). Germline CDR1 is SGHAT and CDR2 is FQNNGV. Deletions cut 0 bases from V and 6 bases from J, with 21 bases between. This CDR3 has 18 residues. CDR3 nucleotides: TGTGCCAGCAGCTTAGATCCCCTCAGGGGTCGGCCTGGCAATGAGCAGTTCTTC. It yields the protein CASSLDPLRGRPGNEQFF. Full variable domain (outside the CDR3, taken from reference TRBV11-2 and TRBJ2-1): EAGVAQSPRYKIIEKRQSVAFWCNPISGHATLYWYQQILGQGPKLLIQFQNNGVVDDSQLPKDRFSAERLKGVDSTLKIQPAKLEDSAVYLCASSLDPLRGRPGNEQFFGPGTRLTVL.

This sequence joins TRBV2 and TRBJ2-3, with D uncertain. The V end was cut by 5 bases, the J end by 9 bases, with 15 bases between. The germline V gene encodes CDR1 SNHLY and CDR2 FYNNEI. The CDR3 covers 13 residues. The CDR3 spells CASSILQSYTQYF. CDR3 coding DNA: TGTGCCAGCAGTATTTTGCAATCCTACACGCAGTATTTT.

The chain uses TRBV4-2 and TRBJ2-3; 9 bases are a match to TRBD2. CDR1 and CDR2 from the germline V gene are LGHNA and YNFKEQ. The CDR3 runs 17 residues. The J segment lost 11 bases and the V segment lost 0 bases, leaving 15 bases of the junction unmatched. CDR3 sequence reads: CASSQDGSGGPSSGQYF. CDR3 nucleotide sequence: TGTGCCAGCAGCCAAGATGGGAGCGGGGGGCCCTCCTCGGGGCAGTATTTT.

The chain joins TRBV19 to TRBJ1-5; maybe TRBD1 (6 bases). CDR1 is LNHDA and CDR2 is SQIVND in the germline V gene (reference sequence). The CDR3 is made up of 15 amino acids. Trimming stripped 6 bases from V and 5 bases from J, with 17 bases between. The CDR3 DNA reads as TGTGCCAGTAGGACCGGGACACTCGATTATCAGCCCCAGCATTTT. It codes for CASRTGTLDYQPQHF.